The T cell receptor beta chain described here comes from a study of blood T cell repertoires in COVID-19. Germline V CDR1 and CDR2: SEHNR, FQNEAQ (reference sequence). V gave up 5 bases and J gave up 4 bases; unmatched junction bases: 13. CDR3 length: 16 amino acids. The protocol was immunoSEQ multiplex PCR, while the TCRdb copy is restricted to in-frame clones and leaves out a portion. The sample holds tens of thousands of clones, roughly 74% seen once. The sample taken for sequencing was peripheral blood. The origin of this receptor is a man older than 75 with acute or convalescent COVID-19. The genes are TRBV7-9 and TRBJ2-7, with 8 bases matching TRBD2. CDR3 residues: CASSGTGLAGQYEQYF. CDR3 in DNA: TGTGCCAGCAGCGGTACCGGACTAGCCGGGCAATACGAGCAGTACTTC.